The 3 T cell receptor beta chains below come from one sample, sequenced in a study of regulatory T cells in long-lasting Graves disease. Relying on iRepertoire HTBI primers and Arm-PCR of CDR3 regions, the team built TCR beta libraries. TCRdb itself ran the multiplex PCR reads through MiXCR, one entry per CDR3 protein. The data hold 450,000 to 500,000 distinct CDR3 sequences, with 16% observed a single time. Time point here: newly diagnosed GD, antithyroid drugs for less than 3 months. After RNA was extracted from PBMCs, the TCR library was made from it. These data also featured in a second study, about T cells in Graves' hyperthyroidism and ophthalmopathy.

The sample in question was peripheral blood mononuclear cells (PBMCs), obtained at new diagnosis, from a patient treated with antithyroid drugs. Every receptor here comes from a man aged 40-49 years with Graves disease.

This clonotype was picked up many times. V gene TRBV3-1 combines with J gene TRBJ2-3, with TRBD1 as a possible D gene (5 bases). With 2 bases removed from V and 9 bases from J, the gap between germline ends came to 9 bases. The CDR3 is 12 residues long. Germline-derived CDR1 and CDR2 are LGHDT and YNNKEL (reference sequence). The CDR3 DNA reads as TGTGCCAGCAGCCAACAGGGTTCGACGCAGTATTTT. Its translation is CASSQQGSTQYF.

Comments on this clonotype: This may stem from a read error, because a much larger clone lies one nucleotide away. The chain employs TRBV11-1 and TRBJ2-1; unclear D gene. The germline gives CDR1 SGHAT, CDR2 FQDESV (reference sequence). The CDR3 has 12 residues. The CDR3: CASSLVYNEQLF. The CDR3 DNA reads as TGTGCCAGCAGCTTAGTTTACAATGAGCAGCTCTTC.

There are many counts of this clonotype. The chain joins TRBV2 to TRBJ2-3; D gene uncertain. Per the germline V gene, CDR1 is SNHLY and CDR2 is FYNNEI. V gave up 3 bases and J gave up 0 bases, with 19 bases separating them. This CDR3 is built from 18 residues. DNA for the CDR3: TGTGCCAGCAGTGACGCGGATCCAGCGATCACTAGCACAGATACGCAGTATTTT. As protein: CASSDADPAITSTDTQYF.